This T cell receptor beta chain was profiled in a study of graft-versus-host responses after intestinal transplantation (dated by TCRdb to about 2021). With regard to the full study: Recipients received multivisceral, liver-intestinal, or isolated intestinal transplants. Every recipient was given anti-thymocyte globulin induction, then maintenance tacrolimus and steroids for about three years. After intestinal transplantation, graft-versus-host and host-versus-graft alloreactive T cell clones in the graft, circulation and bone marrow were tracked using bulk TCR-beta CDR3 sequencing. To identify alloreactive clones, pre-transplant mixed lymphocyte reaction products were sequenced and then compared with unstimulated pre-transplant donor and recipient T cells. The cohort enrolled about two dozen intestinal transplant recipients, one of whom was a retransplant, and a few patients without pretransplant specimens were excluded. Donor T cell macrochimerism was defined as a peak of at least 4% donor T cells among recipient peripheral blood mononuclear cells. Rather than going through the commercial service, samples from three later patients were sequenced in-house on an Illumina MiSeq and processed with MiXCR.

This clone appeared a few times. No cognate antigen has been identified for it. Base qualities are missing; no much larger clone stands one base away. Study-wide conclusions, independent of this receptor: GvH clones were found in recipient bone marrow, and some of the GvH clones appeared earlier in ileal mucosa or blood, which is consistent with an intestinal mucosal origin. The conclusions were limited by the relatively low number and heterogeneity of the intestinal transplant patients. Early after transplant, peak levels of circulating GvH clones were associated with declines in HvG clones. Patients with donor T cell macrochimerism had high GvH to HvG T cell clonal ratios in their allografts.

The sample's time point label, decoded: cells obtained before transplantation from donor or recipient. CD3+CD4+ and CD3+CD8+ populations were FACS-sorted from unstimulated pre-transplant donor and recipient cells taken from spleen or lymph nodes. CDR3 length: 13 amino acids, cysteine to phenylalanine. Kept here is only the CDR3 DNA, which spans 39 bases and is read in frame from base 1. V was cut back by 2 bases and J by 7 bases, leaving a gap of 9 bases between them. The germline V gene gives CDR1 as SGHTA and CDR2 as FQGNSA. Libraries were constructed by the immunoSEQ multiplex PCR assay. For most patients, genomic DNA was isolated using the Qiagen DNeasy Blood and Tissue Kit and was shipped frozen to Adaptive Biotechnologies for TCR sequencing. For most patients, genomic DNA was subjected to high-throughput TCR-beta CDR3 sequencing by Adaptive Biotechnologies. The authors processed their data as follows. Adaptive's ImmunoSEQ software was the source of the TCR sequencing data for about 20 patients, while a few other patients were processed with MiXCR and VDJtools. CD4 versus CD8 sorting errors were corrected by removing sequences found in both subsets at a frequency ratio below 5:1. CDR3 nucleotide sequences shared between donor and recipient were removed because the origin of such sequences could not be assigned. To count as alloreactive, a clone needed at least 2-fold expansion over unstimulated cells and a minimum CFSE-low frequency of 0.002% (template counts) or 0.001% (read counts). Clones detected in sequenced pre-transplant spleen, lymph node, or MLR CFSE-low populations of the donor or recipient were defined as mappable. Cumulative frequency of alloreactive clones was calculated as a percentage of all sequences weighted by copy number. The table comes from immuneACCESS by way of TCRdb, which keeps in-frame sequences with V and J called. Part of the clones is missing from these tables; in studies checked, under half for an unresolved V gene and the rest for unknown reasons. Clone size and the V and J calls come from that table; the DNA yielded D and trimming. This sample has approximately 63,000 clones in its table, and about 94% of those were observed once. Roughly 0.4% of the sample belongs to the ten largest clones.

The input for sequencing was unstimulated CD4+ T cells sorted from spleen or lymph node cells, taken before transplant. This chain joins TRBV7-2 to TRBJ1-5; the D region possibly corresponds to TRBD1 (5 bases align). This receptor was identified in a human donor who was the organ donor for an intestinal transplant. The CDR3 amino acid sequence is: CASSLTTDQPQHF. The bases read TGTGCCAGCAGCTTAACGACAGACCAGCCCCAGCATTTT. The variable domain in full, with residues beyond the CDR3 obtained from the reference TRBV7-2 and TRBJ1-5 genes, is GAGVSQSPSNKVTEKGKDVELRCDPISGHTALYWYRQSLGQGLEFLIYFQGNSAPDKSGLPSDRFSAERTGGSVSTLTIQRTQQEDSAVYLCASSLTTDQPQHFGDGTRLSIL.